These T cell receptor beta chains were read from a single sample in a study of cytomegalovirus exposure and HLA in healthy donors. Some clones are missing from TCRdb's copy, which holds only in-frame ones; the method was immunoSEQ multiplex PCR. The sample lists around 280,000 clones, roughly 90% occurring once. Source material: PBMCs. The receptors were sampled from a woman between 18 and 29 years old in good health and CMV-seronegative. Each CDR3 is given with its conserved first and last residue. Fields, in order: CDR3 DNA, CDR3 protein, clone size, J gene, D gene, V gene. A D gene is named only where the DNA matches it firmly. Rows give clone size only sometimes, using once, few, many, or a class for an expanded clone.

CDR3nt: TGTGCCAGCAGCTGGCAGGGAAACACCATATATTTT
CDR3aa: CASSWQGNTIYF
abundance: -
j_gene: TRBJ1-3
d_gene: -
v_gene: TRBV14

CDR3nt: TGTGCCAGCAGCTTGGGGGCGCCCCCGGAGGAGCAGTTCTTC
CDR3aa: CASSLGAPPEEQFF
abundance: -
j_gene: TRBJ2-1
d_gene: -
v_gene: TRBV13

CDR3nt: TGTGCCACCAGCAGAGAACTTGGAGACGGGTACTACGAGCAGTACTTC
CDR3aa: CATSRELGDGYYEQYF
abundance: -
j_gene: TRBJ2-7
d_gene: -
v_gene: TRBV15

CDR3nt: TGTGCCAGCAGTATCAGGGGAGGGTCCTACAATGAGCAGTTCTTC
CDR3aa: CASSIRGGSYNEQFF
abundance: -
j_gene: TRBJ2-1
d_gene: -
v_gene: TRBV2

CDR3nt: TGCGCCAGCAGAGGCAGGGAGAACACTGAAGCTTTCTTT
CDR3aa: CASRGRENTEAFF
abundance: -
j_gene: TRBJ1-1
d_gene: -
v_gene: TRBV5-1

CDR3nt: TGTTCCAGCAGCTTTGAGAACGGTGGCTACACCTTC
CDR3aa: CSSSFENGGYTF
abundance: -
j_gene: TRBJ1-2
d_gene: -
v_gene: TRBV7-9

CDR3nt: TGTGCCAGCAGCGCTAGGGACAGTCTTGCGCCCCAGCATTTT
CDR3aa: CASSARDSLAPQHF
abundance: -
j_gene: TRBJ1-5
d_gene: TRBD1
v_gene: TRBV7-9

CDR3nt: TGTGCCCTGGGAGCAGGAGACTACGAGCAGTACTTC
CDR3aa: CALGAGDYEQYF
abundance: -
j_gene: TRBJ2-7
d_gene: -
v_gene: TRBV30

CDR3nt: TGCGCCAGCAGCCAAGCGGAGGTTGTAACTAATGAAAAACTGTTTTTT
CDR3aa: CASSQAEVVTNEKLFF
abundance: -
j_gene: TRBJ1-4
d_gene: -
v_gene: TRBV4-1

CDR3nt: TGCGCCAGCAGCGACTTAACTAGTGCGGGAACCGGGGAGCTGTTTTTT
CDR3aa: CASSDLTSAGTGELFF
abundance: -
j_gene: TRBJ2-2
d_gene: -
v_gene: TRBV4-1

CDR3nt: TGTGCCAGCAGGTTCGGAGATTTCGTGAATTCACCCCTCCACTTT
CDR3aa: CASRFGDFVNSPLHF
abundance: -
j_gene: TRBJ1-6
d_gene: -
v_gene: TRBV5-6

CDR3nt: TGTGCCAGCAGCCCACGCGAGCGCAATCAGCCCCAGCATTTT
CDR3aa: CASSPRERNQPQHF
abundance: once
j_gene: TRBJ1-5
d_gene: -
v_gene: TRBV7-2